Following are 20 T cell receptor beta chains from one sample sequenced in a study of human T cells and chemical hapten exposure. In TCRdb, the RACE reads were re-called with MiXCR into one record per CDR3 protein. Seen here are 80,000 to 100,000 distinct CDR3 sequences, 25% to 35% observed once, and the top ten hold 10%. Time point reported: patch test 3, about 24 weeks after DPC sensitization. The treatment here: therapeutic diphenylcyclopropenone sensitization with weekly scalp DPC. Source: whole blood, taken in connection with sensitization to the hapten diphenylcyclopropenone (DPC). Receptor source: a middle-aged man with alopecia areata. Some clones in this sample may be carry-over from other donors' samples.

This clonotype appeared a few times. J is TRBJ1-1 and V is TRBV7-8; weak D call: TRBD1 (5 bases). Germline V gives CDR1 SGHVS, CDR2 FQNEAQ. V was pared by 1 base and J by 2 bases, with 11 bases between. The CDR3 extends over 15 amino acids. The CDR3, as DNA: TGTGCCAGCAGCTTAGTGGGTGACAGAAACACTGAAGCTTTCTTT. Protein sequence: CASSLVGDRNTEAFF. The full variable domain, completed using reference TRBV7-8 and TRBJ1-1, is GAGVSQSPRYKVAKRGQDVALRCDPISGHVSLFWYQQALGQGPEFLTYFQNEAQLDKSGLPSDRFFAERPEGSVSTLKIQRTQQEDSAVYLCASSLVGDRNTEAFFGQGTRLTVV.

This clonotype was seen more than once but under ten times. V is TRBV7-2 and J is TRBJ2-3; possible D gene TRBD2, 5 bases. Between the trimmed V and J ends, which lost 4 bases and 2 bases, there was a span of 25 bases. CDR3 length: 19 amino acids. Germline CDR1 is SGHTA and CDR2 is FQGNSA. The CDR3 sequence is CASSSNPLIRGEATDTQYF. The CDR3 coding sequence is TGTGCCAGCAGCTCCAACCCTTTGATTCGGGGAGAGGCCACAGATACGCAGTATTTT.

This clonotype was recorded a few times. The genes are TRBV7-9 and TRBJ2-3; perhaps TRBD1 as D (7 bases). Trimming removed 10 bases at V and 4 bases at J, with 18 bases between. Germline V gene sequence: CDR1 SEHNR, CDR2 FQNEAQ (reference sequence). This CDR3 region has 14 residues. The DNA of the CDR3 is TGTGCCAACAATCCAGGGGGAGGATCAGATACGCAGTATTTT. Translation: CANNPGGGSDTQYF.

This clonotype was seen many times. V usage is TRBV28 and J usage is TRBJ2-5; D is possibly TRBD2 (6 bases). Germline V gene data show CDR1 as MDHEN and CDR2 as SYDVKM. This CDR3 region has 12 residues. Deletions cut 5 bases from V and 4 bases from J, with 8 bases between. The CDR3 DNA reads as TGTGCCAGCAGTCCGGGGGTAGAGACCCAGTACTTC. It is translated as CASSPGVETQYF.

This clonotype is a singleton in its sample. The gene calls are TRBV9 and TRBJ2-5; D call uncertain. CDR3 length equals 13 residues. Looked up from germline, CDR1 is SGDLS and CDR2 is YYNGEE. Trimming pared 2 bases from V and 2 bases from J, leaving 7 bases between. CDR3 DNA: TGTGCCAGCAGCGTCCGAGCTCAAGAGACCCAGTACTTC. Translation gives CASSVRAQETQYF. The full variable domain, with the rest looked up from reference TRBV9 and TRBJ2-5, is DSGVTQTPKHLITATGQRVTLRCSPRSGDLSVYWYQQSLDQGLQFLIQYYNGEERAKGNILERFSAQQFPDLHSELNLSSLELGDSALYFCASSVRAQETQYFGPGTRLLVL.

This clonotype turned up a few times. V usage is TRBV28 and J usage is TRBJ2-1; the D is unclear. The V gene lost 5 bases and the J gene lost 0 bases, with 8 bases spanning the gap. Germline CDR1 and CDR2: MDHEN and SYDVKM. The CDR3 runs to 14 residues. In DNA, the CDR3 is TGTGCCAGCAGTCTCATACCCTCCTACAATGAGCAGTTCTTC. As protein: CASSLIPSYNEQFF. Full variable domain (remainder filled in from reference TRBV28 and TRBJ2-1): DVKVTQSSRYLVKRTGEKVFLECVQDMDHENMFWYRQDPGLGLRLIYFSYDVKMKEKGDIPEGYSVSREKKERFSLILESASTNQTSMYLCASSLIPSYNEQFFGPGTRLTVL.

This clonotype showed up just a few times. V and J are TRBV20-1 and TRBJ2-3, with 9 bases fitting TRBD2. This CDR3 comprises 17 residues. J gave up 4 bases and V 6 bases, and 17 bases lay outside the gene matches. Germline-derived CDR1 and CDR2 are DFQATT and SNEGSKA (reference sequence). The CDR3 sequence is CSASPLPPSGNSDTQYF. The CDR3 region has the DNA TGCAGTGCCTCACCCCTCCCCCCTAGCGGGAACTCAGATACGCAGTATTTT.

This chain links TRBV24-1 with TRBJ2-3; TRBD1 is a possible D gene (6 bases). The V gene lost 4 bases and the J gene lost 4 bases, with 14 bases spanning the gap. The CDR3 has 15 amino acids. Per the germline V gene, CDR1 is KGHDR and CDR2 is SFDVKD. The CDR3 region is CATSDPTGRADTQYF. CDR3 nucleotide sequence: TGTGCCACCAGTGACCCGACAGGAAGGGCAGATACGCAGTATTTT.

This clonotype showed up many times. This rearrangement joins TRBV5-1 to TRBJ2-5; weak D call: TRBD1 (5 bases). Germline V CDR1 and CDR2: SGHRS, YFSETQ. The CDR3 runs to 14 residues. V lost 4 bases, J lost 1 base, and 11 bases lay in between. The chain's CDR3 is CASSPDRPQETQYF. The CDR3 DNA reads TGCGCCAGCAGCCCTGACAGACCCCAAGAGACCCAGTACTTC.

The chain carries TRBV3-1 and TRBJ1-5; no reliable D call. Germline values: CDR1 LGHDT, CDR2 YNNKEL (reference sequence). Trimming removed 4 bases from V and 0 bases from J, with 10 bases in between. The CDR3 has 15 residues. The CDR3 reads CASSPDGYSNQPQHF. The CDR3 DNA reads TGTGCCAGCAGCCCGGACGGGTATAGCAATCAGCCCCAGCATTTT.

The rearrangement links TRBV7-9 to TRBJ1-6; D is undetermined. The CDR3 sequence is 15 residues long. Germline CDR1 SEHNR, CDR2 FQNEAQ (reference sequence). Trimming pared 1 base from V and 9 bases from J, leaving 13 bases between. The CDR3 coding sequence is TGTGCCAGCAGCTTAGGGACGGGTGGCAGTTCACCCCTCCACTTT. Amino acids: CASSLGTGGSSPLHF.

In this sample, this clonotype turned up a few times. This chain connects TRBV9 to TRBJ1-1; D gene unclear. Germline V gene sequence: CDR1 SGDLS, CDR2 YYNGEE. V lost 0 bases to trimming and J lost 0 bases, with 21 bases between them. The CDR3 is 19 residues long. This chain's CDR3 is CASSVESVLGWEMNTEAFF. The CDR3, as DNA: TGTGCCAGCAGCGTAGAATCGGTTTTGGGGTGGGAGATGAACACTGAAGCTTTCTTT.

In its sample, this clonotype was seen a few times. The rearrangement joins TRBV6-1 to TRBJ2-7; maybe TRBD1 (7 bases). V lost 7 bases and J lost 2, with 24 bases in between. CDR3 length equals 17 residues. Germline CDR1 is MNHNS and CDR2 is SASEGT. CDR3 loop: CASKGVGGTAHTYEQYF. The CDR3 DNA reads as TGTGCCAGCAAAGGAGTTGGGGGGACAGCACATACCTACGAGCAGTACTTC.

V usage is TRBV20-1 and J usage is TRBJ2-7; maybe TRBD1 (6 bases). Trimming stripped 6 bases from V and 5 bases from J, with 14 bases between. The CDR3 is 12 residues long. The V gene's germline CDR1 is DFQATT and CDR2 SNEGSKA (reference sequence). CDR3 coding DNA: TGCAGTGCCCCGAGTCAGGGGCACGAGCAGTACTTC. It codes for CSAPSQGHEQYF.

The rearrangement links TRBV12-3 or TRBV12-4 to TRBJ2-3, with 7 bases identical to TRBD2. With V trimmed by 2 bases and J by 2 bases, 1 base remained unmatched. The CDR3 has 14 amino acids. The CDR3 spells CASSLLADTDTQYF. CDR3 in DNA: TGTGCCAGCAGTTTACTAGCGGACACAGATACGCAGTATTTT.

This clonotype was picked up a small number of times. The chain combines TRBV10-3 with TRBJ2-7; 11 bases are shared with TRBD2. The CDR3 totals 15 residues. CDR1 and CDR2 (germline): ENHRY, SYGVKD. With 3 bases clipped from V and 3 bases from J, the junction kept 4 bases outside the gene matches. CDR3 amino acids: CAISERTSGHYEQYF. CDR3 coding DNA: TGTGCCATCAGTGAACGGACTAGCGGGCACTACGAGCAGTACTTC.

This clonotype was detected a few times. The chain combines TRBV3-1 with TRBJ2-7; D possibly uses TRBD1 or TRBD2 (5 bases each). CDR1 is LGHDT and CDR2 is YNNKEL in the germline V gene (reference sequence). The CDR3 totals 15 residues. Deletions cut 5 bases from V and 4 bases from J, with 18 bases between. CDR3 in amino acids: CASSASGDRVYEQYF. CDR3 DNA: TGTGCCAGCAGCGCTAGTGGGGACCGAGTTTACGAGCAGTACTTC.

The rearrangement joins TRBV28 to TRBJ2-7, with a possible D match to TRBD1 (6 bases). Deletions cut 4 bases from V and 1 base from J, with 14 bases between. This CDR3 is built from 15 residues. The V gene's germline CDR1 is MDHEN and CDR2 SYDVKM. The DNA for the CDR3 is TGTGCCAGCAGTTCAGAGACAGGCCAGTCCTACGAGCAGTACTTC. Translation: CASSSETGQSYEQYF.

The V gene is TRBV20-1, the J gene TRBJ2-3; 8 nucleotides match TRBD1. Losses at the gene ends were 5 bases for V and 0 bases for J; bases not matched to a gene: 4. CDR3 length: 14 amino acids. Germline V gene data show CDR1 as DFQATT and CDR2 as SNEGSKA (reference sequence). The chain's CDR3 is CSAWTGSSTDTQYF. The DNA for the CDR3 is TGCAGTGCTTGGACAGGGTCTAGCACAGATACGCAGTATTTT.

The chain has TRBV18 and TRBJ1-1; TRBD1 aligns across 7 bases. Germline lookup yields CDR1 KGHSH and CDR2 LQKENI. Unmatched junction bases numbered 7, after V lost 4 bases and J lost 5 bases. This CDR3 spans 14 amino acids. The DNA of the CDR3 is TGTGCCAGCTCACAATCGACAGGGTGGACTGAAGCTTTCTTT. This gives the protein CASSQSTGWTEAFF.